This passage covers 7 T cell receptor beta chains from one sample sequenced in a study of siplizumab effects on memory and regulatory T cells. Sequencing used immunoSEQ multiplex PCR; TCRdb keeps in-frame clones, though not all of them. The table includes about 40,000 clones, about 89% detected once. Sequencing used naive CD4+ T cells sorted from blood. The receptors shown here come from a human donor in good health.

The chain carries TRBV18 and TRBJ2-7, with D possibly being TRBD2 (6 bases). In germline, CDR1 is KGHSH, CDR2 LQKENI. CDR3 length equals 13 residues. V dropped 6 bases and J dropped 5 bases, with 14 bases sitting between them. The CDR3 reads CASSRGYQNEQYF. Written as DNA, the CDR3 is TGTGCCAGCTCCCGGGGGTACCAAAACGAGCAGTACTTC.

The V gene is TRBV6-5, the J gene TRBJ2-5; D is unresolved. The CDR3 spans 11 residues. Per germline, CDR1 MNHEY and CDR2 SVGAGI. Trimming removed 5 bases at V and 5 bases at J, with 6 bases between. The CDR3 region is CASSGRETQYF. CDR3 coding DNA: TGTGCCAGCAGTGGAAGGGAGACCCAGTACTTC.

J is TRBJ2-1 and V is TRBV10-3, with 14 bases that match TRBD2. The junction had 7 bases not matched to a gene; V was cut back by 6 bases and J by 0 bases. Germline CDR1 reads ENHRY; CDR2 reads SYGVKD. This CDR3 contains 18 residues. The CDR3 DNA sequence: TGTGCCATCAGCGGGACTAGCGGGAGCCCTAGCTCCTACAATGAGCAGTTCTTC. Translating it yields CAISGTSGSPSSYNEQFF.

The chain has TRBV10-3 and TRBJ1-1, with 7 bases matching TRBD1. The CDR3 is 14 residues long. Germline-derived CDR1 and CDR2 are ENHRY and SYGVKD. V lost 6 bases to trimming and J lost 1 base; unmatched junction nucleotides: 5. The CDR3 here is CAISWGQSNTEAFF. The CDR3 DNA sequence: TGTGCCATCAGCTGGGGACAGTCGAACACTGAAGCTTTCTTT.

The chain employs TRBV6-1 and TRBJ1-6; 7 bases map to TRBD1. This CDR3 contains 15 residues. J was trimmed by 7 bases and V by 1 base; bases with no gene match: 4. In germline, CDR1 is MNHNS, CDR2 SASEGT. CDR3 residues: CASSEVGTANSPLHF. The CDR3 DNA reads as TGTGCCAGCAGTGAAGTGGGGACAGCGAATTCACCCCTCCACTTT.

This chain joins TRBV6-1 and TRBJ2-7; TRBD1 matches 11 bases. The germline gives CDR1 MNHNS, CDR2 SASEGT. Losses at the gene ends were 0 bases for V and 1 base for J; bases not matched to a gene: 8. The CDR3 spans 18 residues. CDR3 coding DNA: TGTGCCAGCAGTGAAGCGCTACGGGACAGGGGGGGATCCTACGAGCAGTACTTC. Encoded protein: CASSEALRDRGGSYEQYF.

The J gene is TRBJ2-1, the V gene TRBV27; D may be TRBD2 (5 bases). The CDR3 totals 14 residues. The V end was cut by 3 bases, the J end by 6 bases, with 12 bases between. Germline CDR1 and CDR2: MNHEY and SMNVEV (reference sequence). This CDR3 is CASSFGLASNEQFF. The CDR3 DNA reads as TGTGCCAGCAGTTTTGGCCTAGCTTCCAATGAGCAGTTCTTC.